This T cell receptor beta chain was identified in a study of T cells in Graves' hyperthyroidism and ophthalmopathy. There were TCR beta CDR3 regions amplified from RNA transcripts. HTBI primers were used for first-round RT-PCR of the TCR CDR3. TCRdb passed the multiplex PCR reads through MiXCR, listing each CDR3 protein once. The sample gives around 300,000 distinct CDR3 sequences, 10% to 15% of which show up once; about 8% is in the top ten. Germline V CDR1 and CDR2: MNHNS, SASEGT. The V segment lost 8 bases and the J segment 0 bases; nucleotides outside the gene matches: 25. This CDR3 has 22 amino acids.

The chain recombines TRBV6-1 with TRBJ2-6; 7 bases map to TRBD1. Sequenced sample: blood. The origin of this receptor is a woman aged 25 to 45 with Graves' hyperthyroidism that later progressed to Graves' ophthalmopathy. The CDR3 nucleotides are TGTGCCAGCGGTGGGGAGAGACAGGGCGAGGGACCTTTTTTCTCTGGGGCCAACGTCCTGACTTTC. Encoded protein: CASGGERQGEGPFFSGANVLTF.